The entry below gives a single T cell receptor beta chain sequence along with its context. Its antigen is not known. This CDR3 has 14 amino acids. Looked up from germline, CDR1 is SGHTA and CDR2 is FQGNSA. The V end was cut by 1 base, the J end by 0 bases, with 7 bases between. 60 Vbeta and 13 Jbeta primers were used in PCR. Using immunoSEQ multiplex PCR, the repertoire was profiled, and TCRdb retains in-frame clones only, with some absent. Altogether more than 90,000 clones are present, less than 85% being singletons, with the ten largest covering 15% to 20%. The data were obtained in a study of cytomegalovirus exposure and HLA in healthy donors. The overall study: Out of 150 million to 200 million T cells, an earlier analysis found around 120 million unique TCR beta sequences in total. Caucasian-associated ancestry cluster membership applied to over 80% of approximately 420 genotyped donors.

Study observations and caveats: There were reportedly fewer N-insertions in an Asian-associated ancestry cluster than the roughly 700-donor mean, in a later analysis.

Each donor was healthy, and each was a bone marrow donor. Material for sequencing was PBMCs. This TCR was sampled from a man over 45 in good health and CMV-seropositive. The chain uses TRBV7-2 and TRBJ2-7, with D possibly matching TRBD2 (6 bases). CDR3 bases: TGTGCCAGCAGCTTAGGTAGCGGCTCCTACGAGCAGTACTTC. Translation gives CASSLGSGSYEQYF. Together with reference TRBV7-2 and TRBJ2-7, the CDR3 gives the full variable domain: GAGVSQSPSNKVTEKGKDVELRCDPISGHTALYWYRQSLGQGLEFLIYFQGNSAPDKSGLPSDRFSAERTGGSVSTLTIQRTQQEDSAVYLCASSLGSGSYEQYFGPGTRLTVT.